The 15 T cell receptor beta chains below were found in one sample sequenced in a study of post-analysis software for immune sequencing data. Whole-study results and caveats: Compared with controls, patients had more of five TRBV segments, including TRBV5-6, TRBV5-1 and TRBV20-1.

Carried by the TCR beta cDNA libraries were unique molecular identifiers. TCRdb used MiXCR to reprocess the PCR reads, holding one entry per CDR3 protein. The sample holds approximately 630,000 distinct CDR3 sequences, roughly three fifths seen once. What these receptors recognize is not known. The sequenced material came from blood. Receptors were obtained from a girl aged 2 to 10 with multiple sclerosis.

The chain combines TRBV29-1 with TRBJ2-7, with 8 positions matching TRBD2. CDR1 and CDR2 from the germline V gene are SQVTM and ANQGSEA. V lost 4 bases to trimming and J lost 4 bases; unmatched junction nucleotides: 9. The CDR3 has 14 amino acids. CDR3 amino acids: CSVVRLARGYEQYF. The CDR3 nucleotides read TGCAGCGTTGTACGACTAGCGCGGGGGTACGAGCAGTACTTC.

The chain couples TRBV20-1 to TRBJ2-7, with 7 bases that match TRBD2. Per the germline V gene, CDR1 is DFQATT and CDR2 is SNEGSKA (reference sequence). V shed 1 base and J 3 bases; nucleotides not matched to a gene: 6. The CDR3 length is 14 residues. Here the CDR3 DNA reads TGCAGTGCTAGAGCAACTAGCGAACGCTACGAGCAGTACTTC. This encodes CSARATSERYEQYF.

CDR3 loop: CSVNPGTAIYGYTF. In DNA, the CDR3 is TGCAGCGTCAACCCGGGGACGGCTATCTATGGCTACACCTTC. The chain recombines TRBV29-1 with TRBJ1-2; D is possibly TRBD1 (5 bases). Per germline, CDR1 SQVTM and CDR2 ANQGSEA. Trimming pared 6 bases from V and 4 bases from J, leaving 18 bases between. The CDR3 runs 14 residues.

This clonotype appeared a few times. V usage is TRBV9 and J usage is TRBJ2-5; D perhaps matches TRBD2 (6 bases). The V gene lost 3 bases and the J gene lost 2 bases, with 11 bases spanning the gap. This CDR3 is built from 14 residues. Germline CDR1 SGDLS, CDR2 YYNGEE. CDR3 sequence (DNA): TGTGCCAGCAGCGGTAGCGGAGTACAAGAGACCCAGTACTTC. This codes for CASSGSGVQETQYF.

This chain joins TRBV29-1 and TRBJ2-3; no definite D call. V lost 4 bases and J lost 2, with 13 bases in between. Germline assignment: CDR1 SQVTM and CDR2 ANQGSEA. The CDR3 is 14 residues long. Written as DNA, the CDR3 is TGCAGCGTTGCTGGGTTCCCCCTCACAGATACGCAGTATTTT. Its protein is CSVAGFPLTDTQYF.

This clonotype was seen a handful of times. The chain recombines TRBV10-1 with TRBJ2-5, with D tentatively TRBD2 (6 bases). The J call may be in error: the DNA end matches TRBJ2-7 better. CDR1 is WNHNN and CDR2 is SYGVQD in the germline V gene (reference sequence). The length of the CDR3 is 13 residues. CDR3 region: CASSPGTGYEQYF. CDR3 bases: TGCGCCAGCAGTCCCGGGACTGGCTACGAGCAGTACTTC.

V and J are TRBV5-1 and TRBJ1-4; TRBD1 matches at 8 bases. The V gene end was trimmed by 1 base and the J gene end by 12 bases; junction bases not matched to a gene: 8. Germline CDR1 reads SGHRS; CDR2 reads YFSETQ. The CDR3 contains 14 residues. The CDR3 bases are TGCGCCAGCAGCTTGCTGGCAGGGGGCCCACAACTGTTTTTT. It yields the protein CASSLLAGGPQLFF. Looking up the rest from reference TRBV5-1 and TRBJ1-4 gives the full variable domain: KAGVTQTPRYLIKTRGQQVTLSCSPISGHRSVSWYQQTPGQGLQFLFEYFSETQRNKGNFPGRFSGRQFSNSRSEMNVSTLELGDSALYLCASSLLAGGPQLFFGSGTQLSVL.

The CDR3 loop is CSAGDLGGYTF. CDR3 sequence (DNA): TGCAGCGCGGGGGATCTTGGGGGCTACACCTTC. The rearrangement joins TRBV29-1 to TRBJ1-2; possible D gene TRBD1, 5 bases. CDR1 and CDR2 (germline): SQVTM, ANQGSEA. The CDR3 consists of 11 residues. Trimming removed 7 bases at V and 8 bases at J, with 14 bases between.

This clonotype was seen more than once but under ten times. The chain carries TRBV10-3 and TRBJ2-5; D gene ambiguous. The CDR3 totals 11 residues. Per germline, CDR1 ENHRY and CDR2 SYGVKD. V was pared by 2 bases and J by 7 bases, with 5 bases between. CDR3: CAISETGTQYF. CDR3 nucleotide sequence: TGTGCCATCAGTGAGACTGGGACCCAGTACTTC.

The chain combines TRBV20-1 with TRBJ2-1, with 9 nucleotides matching TRBD2. The CDR3 is made up of 16 amino acids. Germline V CDR1 and CDR2: DFQATT, SNEGSKA (reference sequence). J gave up 7 bases and V 5 bases, and 15 bases lay outside the gene matches. For the CDR3, the DNA is TGCAGTGCTCCCGGTCCTTTAGCGGGAGAGGGGAATGAGCAGTTCTTC. Translated: CSAPGPLAGEGNEQFF.

This clonotype was counted only a few times. The rearrangement uses TRBV25-1 and TRBJ2-1, with 14 bases matching TRBD2. With 4 bases clipped from V and 2 bases from J, the junction kept 7 bases outside the gene matches. CDR1 and CDR2 (germline): MGHDK, SYGVNS. CDR3 length equals 18 residues. In nucleotides, the CDR3 is TGTGCCAGCAGTGGCCCCGGGACTAGCGGGAGCCCCTACAATGAGCAGTTCTTC. This sequence encodes CASSGPGTSGSPYNEQFF. Full variable domain (missing parts from reference TRBV25-1 and TRBJ2-1): EADIYQTPRYLVIGTGKKITLECSQTMGHDKMYWYQQDPGMELHLIHYSYGVNSTEKGDLSSESTVSRIRTEHFPLTLESARPSHTSQYLCASSGPGTSGSPYNEQFFGPGTRLTVL.

This clonotype was recorded a few times. The chain links TRBV15 to TRBJ2-5; the D is unclear. The CDR3 consists of 13 residues. Germline CDR1 LNHNV, CDR2 YYDKDF (reference sequence). Trimming shortened V by 3 bases and J by 1 base, and 6 bases separated the two germline ends. The CDR3 here is CATSRYPQETQYF. For the CDR3, the DNA is TGTGCCACCAGCAGGTACCCCCAAGAGACCCAGTACTTC. Filled out from reference TRBV15 and TRBJ2-5, the complete variable domain reads DAMVIQNPRYQVTQFGKPVTLSCSQTLNHNVMYWYQQKSSQAPKLLFHYYDKDFNNEADTPDNFQSRRPNTSFCFLDIRSPGLGDTAMYLCATSRYPQETQYFGPGTRLLVL.

The gene calls are TRBV5-1 and TRBJ1-1; D is ambiguous. V was cut by 4 bases and J by 1 base, with 11 bases left in between. The CDR3 runs 14 residues. The V gene's germline CDR1 is SGHRS and CDR2 YFSETQ. The DNA of the CDR3 is TGCGCCAGCAGCAGGGTGGCTTCGAACACTGAAGCTTTCTTT. This codes for CASSRVASNTEAFF.

The chain joins TRBV20-1 to TRBJ2-1; D may match TRBD1 or TRBD2 (6 bases each). Germline V CDR1 and CDR2: DFQATT, SNEGSKA (reference sequence). The CDR3 covers 13 residues. Trimming removed 8 bases from V and 3 bases from J, with 14 bases in between. This CDR3 is CSIGGAIYNEQFF. DNA for the CDR3: TGCAGTATCGGGGGCGCAATCTACAATGAGCAGTTCTTC.

This clonotype has only a few counts. The rearrangement uses TRBV15 and TRBJ2-1; perhaps TRBD2 as D (5 bases). The CDR3 length is 17 residues. Trimming stripped 0 bases from V and 0 bases from J, with 12 bases between. Germline V CDR1 and CDR2: LNHNV, YYDKDF (reference sequence). In DNA form, the CDR3 reads TGTGCCACCAGCAGAGACCGGGGTTCAGGCTCCTACAATGAGCAGTTCTTC. It codes for CATSRDRGSGSYNEQFF. The whole variable domain, filled in from reference TRBV15 and TRBJ2-1, reads DAMVIQNPRYQVTQFGKPVTLSCSQTLNHNVMYWYQQKSSQAPKLLFHYYDKDFNNEADTPDNFQSRRPNTSFCFLDIRSPGLGDTAMYLCATSRDRGSGSYNEQFFGPGTRLTVL.